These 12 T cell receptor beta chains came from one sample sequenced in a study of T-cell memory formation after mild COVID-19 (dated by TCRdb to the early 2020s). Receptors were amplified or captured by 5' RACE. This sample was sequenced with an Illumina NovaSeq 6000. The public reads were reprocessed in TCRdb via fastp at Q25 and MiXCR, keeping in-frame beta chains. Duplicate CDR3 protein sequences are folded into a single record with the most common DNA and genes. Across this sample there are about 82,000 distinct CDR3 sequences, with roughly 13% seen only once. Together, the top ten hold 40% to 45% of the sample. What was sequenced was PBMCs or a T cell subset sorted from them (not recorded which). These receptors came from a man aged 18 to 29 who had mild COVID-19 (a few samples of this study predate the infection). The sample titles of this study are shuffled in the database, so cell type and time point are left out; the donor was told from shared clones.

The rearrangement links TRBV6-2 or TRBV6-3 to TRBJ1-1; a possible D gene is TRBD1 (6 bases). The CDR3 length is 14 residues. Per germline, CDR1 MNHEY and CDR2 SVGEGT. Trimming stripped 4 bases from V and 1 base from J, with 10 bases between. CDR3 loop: CASSSQGTNTEAFF. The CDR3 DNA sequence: TGTGCCAGCAGTTCCCAGGGGACGAACACTGAAGCTTTCTTT.

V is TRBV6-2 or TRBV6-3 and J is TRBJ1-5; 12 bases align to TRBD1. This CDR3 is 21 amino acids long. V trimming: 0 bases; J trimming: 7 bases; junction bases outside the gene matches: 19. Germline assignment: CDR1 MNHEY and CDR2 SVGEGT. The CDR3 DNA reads TGTGCCAGCAGTTACTCTCCTTTTGATTACCGGGACAGGGGGCGCGGACAGCCCCAGCATTTT. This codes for CASSYSPFDYRDRGRGQPQHF.

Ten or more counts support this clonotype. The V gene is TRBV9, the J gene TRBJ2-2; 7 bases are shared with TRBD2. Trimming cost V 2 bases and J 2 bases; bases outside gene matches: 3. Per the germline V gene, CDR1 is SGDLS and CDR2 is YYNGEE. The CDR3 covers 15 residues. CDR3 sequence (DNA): TGTGCCAGCAGCGTTAGCGGGTCCAACACCGGGGAGCTGTTTTTT. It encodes CASSVSGSNTGELFF. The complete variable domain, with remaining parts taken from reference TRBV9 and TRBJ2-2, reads DSGVTQTPKHLITATGQRVTLRCSPRSGDLSVYWYQQSLDQGLQFLIQYYNGEERAKGNILERFSAQQFPDLHSELNLSSLELGDSALYFCASSVSGSNTGELFFGEGSRLTVL.

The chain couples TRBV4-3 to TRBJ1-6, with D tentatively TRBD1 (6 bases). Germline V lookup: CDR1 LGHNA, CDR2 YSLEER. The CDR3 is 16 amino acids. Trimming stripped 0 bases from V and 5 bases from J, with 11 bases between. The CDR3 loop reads CASSQDWTDHNSPLHF. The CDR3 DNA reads TGCGCCAGCAGCCAAGATTGGACAGATCATAATTCACCCCTCCACTTT.

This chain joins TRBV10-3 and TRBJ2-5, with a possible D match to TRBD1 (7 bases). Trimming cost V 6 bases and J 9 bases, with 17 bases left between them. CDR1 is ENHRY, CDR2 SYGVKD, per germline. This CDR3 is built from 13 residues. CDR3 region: CAIRRDSPGAQYF. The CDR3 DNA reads TGTGCCATCAGGCGGGACAGTCCGGGGGCCCAGTACTTC.

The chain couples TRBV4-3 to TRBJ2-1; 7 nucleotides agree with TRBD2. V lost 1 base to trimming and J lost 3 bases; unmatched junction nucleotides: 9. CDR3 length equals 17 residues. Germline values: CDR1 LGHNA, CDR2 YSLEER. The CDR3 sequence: CASSQALDLAVYNEQFF. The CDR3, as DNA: TGCGCCAGCAGCCAAGCCCTGGATCTAGCGGTCTACAATGAGCAGTTCTTC.

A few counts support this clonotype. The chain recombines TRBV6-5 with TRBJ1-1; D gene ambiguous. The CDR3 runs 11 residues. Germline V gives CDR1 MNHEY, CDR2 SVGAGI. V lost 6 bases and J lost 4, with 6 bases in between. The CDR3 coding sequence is TGTGCCAGCAGGAGACTCACTGAAGCTTTCTTT. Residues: CASRRLTEAFF.

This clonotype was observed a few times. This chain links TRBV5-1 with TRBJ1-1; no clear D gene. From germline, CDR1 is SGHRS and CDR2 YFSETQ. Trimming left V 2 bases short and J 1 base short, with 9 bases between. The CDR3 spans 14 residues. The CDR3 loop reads CASSFRWGNTEAFF. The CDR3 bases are TGCGCCAGCAGCTTTAGATGGGGGAACACTGAAGCTTTCTTT.

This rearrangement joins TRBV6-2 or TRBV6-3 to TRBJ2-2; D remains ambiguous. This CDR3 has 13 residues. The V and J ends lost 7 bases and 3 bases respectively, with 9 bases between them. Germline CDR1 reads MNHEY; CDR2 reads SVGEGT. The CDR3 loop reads CASTPTDTGELFF. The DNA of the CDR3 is TGTGCCAGCACCCCTACGGACACCGGGGAGCTGTTTTTT.

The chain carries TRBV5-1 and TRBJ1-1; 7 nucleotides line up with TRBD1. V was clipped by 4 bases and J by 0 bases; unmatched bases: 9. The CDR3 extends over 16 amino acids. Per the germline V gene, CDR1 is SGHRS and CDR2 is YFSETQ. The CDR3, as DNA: TGCGCCAGCAGCCAGAACCTGCAGGGGGTGAACACTGAAGCTTTCTTT. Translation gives CASSQNLQGVNTEAFF.

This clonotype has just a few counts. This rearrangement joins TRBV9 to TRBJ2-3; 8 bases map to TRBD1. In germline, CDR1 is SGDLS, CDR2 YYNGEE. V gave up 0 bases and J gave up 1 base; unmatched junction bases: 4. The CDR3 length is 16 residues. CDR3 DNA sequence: TGTGCCAGCAGCGTAGGACCAGGGGGCGGCACAGATACGCAGTATTTT. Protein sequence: CASSVGPGGGTDTQYF.

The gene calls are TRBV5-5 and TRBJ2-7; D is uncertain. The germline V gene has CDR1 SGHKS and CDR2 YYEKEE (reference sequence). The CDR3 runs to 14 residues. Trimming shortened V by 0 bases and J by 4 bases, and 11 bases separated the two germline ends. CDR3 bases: TGTGCCAGCAGCTTGGACAGTGGGTATTACGAGCAGTACGTC. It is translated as CASSLDSGYYEQYV.